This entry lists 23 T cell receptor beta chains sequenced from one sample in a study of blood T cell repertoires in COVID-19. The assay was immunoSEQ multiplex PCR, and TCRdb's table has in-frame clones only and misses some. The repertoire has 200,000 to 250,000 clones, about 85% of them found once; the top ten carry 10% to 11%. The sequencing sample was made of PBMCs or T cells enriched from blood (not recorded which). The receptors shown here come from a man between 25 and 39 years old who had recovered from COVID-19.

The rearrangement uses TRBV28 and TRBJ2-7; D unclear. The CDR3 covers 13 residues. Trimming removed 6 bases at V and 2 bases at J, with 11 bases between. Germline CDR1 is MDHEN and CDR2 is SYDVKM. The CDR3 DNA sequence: TGTGCCAGCAGCACTACCCCTACCTACGAGCAGTACTTC. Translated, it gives CASSTTPTYEQYF.

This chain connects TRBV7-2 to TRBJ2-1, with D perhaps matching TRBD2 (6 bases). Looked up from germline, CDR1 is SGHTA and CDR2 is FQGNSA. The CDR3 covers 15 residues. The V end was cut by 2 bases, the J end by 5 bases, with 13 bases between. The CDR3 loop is CASSLNRLAHNEQFF. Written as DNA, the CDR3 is TGTGCCAGCAGCTTAAATCGTCTAGCGCACAATGAGCAGTTCTTC. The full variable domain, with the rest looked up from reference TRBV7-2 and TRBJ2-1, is GAGVSQSPSNKVTEKGKDVELRCDPISGHTALYWYRQSLGQGLEFLIYFQGNSAPDKSGLPSDRFSAERTGGSVSTLTIQRTQQEDSAVYLCASSLNRLAHNEQFFGPGTRLTVL.

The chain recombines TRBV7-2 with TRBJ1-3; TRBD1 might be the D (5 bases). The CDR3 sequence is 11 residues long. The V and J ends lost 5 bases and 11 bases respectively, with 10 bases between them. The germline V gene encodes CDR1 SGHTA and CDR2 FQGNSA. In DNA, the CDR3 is TGTGCCAGCAGCCAATGGGGCGCCATATATTTT. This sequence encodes CASSQWGAIYF.

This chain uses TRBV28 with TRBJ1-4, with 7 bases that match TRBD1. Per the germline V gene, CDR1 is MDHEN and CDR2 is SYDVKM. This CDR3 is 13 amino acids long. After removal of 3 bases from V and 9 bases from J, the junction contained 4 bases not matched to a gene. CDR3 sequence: CASSFSGQQKLFF. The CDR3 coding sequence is TGTGCCAGCAGTTTTTCGGGACAGCAAAAACTGTTTTTT.

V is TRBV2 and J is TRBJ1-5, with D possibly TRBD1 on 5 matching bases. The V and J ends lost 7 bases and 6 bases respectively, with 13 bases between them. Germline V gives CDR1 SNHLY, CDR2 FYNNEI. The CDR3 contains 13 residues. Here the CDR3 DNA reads TGTGCCAGCAAGGGGCAGGCCGGTCAGCCCCAGCATTTT. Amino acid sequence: CASKGQAGQPQHF.

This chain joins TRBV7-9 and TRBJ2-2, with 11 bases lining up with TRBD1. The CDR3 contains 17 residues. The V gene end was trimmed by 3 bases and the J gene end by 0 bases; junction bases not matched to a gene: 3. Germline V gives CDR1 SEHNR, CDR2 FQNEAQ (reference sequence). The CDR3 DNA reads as TGTGCCAGCAGCTTCCGGACAGGGGGCGCGAACACCGGGGAGCTGTTTTTT. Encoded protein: CASSFRTGGANTGELFF.

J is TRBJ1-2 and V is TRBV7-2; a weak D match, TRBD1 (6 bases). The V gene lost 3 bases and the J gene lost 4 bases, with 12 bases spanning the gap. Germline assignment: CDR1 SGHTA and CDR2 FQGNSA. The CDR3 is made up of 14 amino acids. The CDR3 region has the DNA TGTGCCAGCAGCTTTGAGGGGGTCGGCTATGGCTACACCTTC. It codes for CASSFEGVGYGYTF.

The CDR3 DNA reads TGTGCCAGTAGTATAGGACAGGGAGGAAAGCCCCAGCATTTT. It codes for CASSIGQGGKPQHF. This rearrangement joins TRBV19 to TRBJ1-5; 7 bases are a match to TRBD1. The CDR3 loop spans 14 amino acids. Per the germline V gene, CDR1 is LNHDA and CDR2 is SQIVND (reference sequence). Trimming took 1 base from V and 8 from J; bases not matched to a gene: 5.

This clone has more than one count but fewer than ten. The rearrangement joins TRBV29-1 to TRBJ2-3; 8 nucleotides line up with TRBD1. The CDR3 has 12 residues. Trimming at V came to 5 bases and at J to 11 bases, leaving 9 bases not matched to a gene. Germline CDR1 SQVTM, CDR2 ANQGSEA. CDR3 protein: CSVTATGTGQYF. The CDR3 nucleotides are TGCAGCGTTACAGCCACCGGGACAGGGCAGTATTTT.

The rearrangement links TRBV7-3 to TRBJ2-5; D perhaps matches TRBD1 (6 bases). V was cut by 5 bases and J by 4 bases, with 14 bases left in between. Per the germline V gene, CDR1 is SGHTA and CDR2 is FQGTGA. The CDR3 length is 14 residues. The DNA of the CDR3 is TGTGCCAGCAGCACCACAGGGTCCGGAGAGACCCAGTACTTC. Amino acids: CASSTTGSGETQYF.

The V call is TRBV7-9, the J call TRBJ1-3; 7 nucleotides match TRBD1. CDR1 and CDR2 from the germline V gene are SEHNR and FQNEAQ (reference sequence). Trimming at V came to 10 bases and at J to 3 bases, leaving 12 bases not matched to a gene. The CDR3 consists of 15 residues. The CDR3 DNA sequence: TGTGCCACCTACCATAATACAGGGGTTGGAAACACCATATATTTT. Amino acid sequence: CATYHNTGVGNTIYF.

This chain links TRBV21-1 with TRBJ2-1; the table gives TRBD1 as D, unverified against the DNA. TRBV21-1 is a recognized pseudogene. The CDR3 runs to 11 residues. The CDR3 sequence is CASTMTGLKFF. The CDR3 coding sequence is TGTGCCAGCACCATGACAGGGCTCAAGTTCTTC.

For the CDR3, the DNA is TGTGCCAGCAGCTTACTCTCCTACGAGCAGTACTTC. Translated: CASSLLSYEQYF. The chain carries TRBV11-2 and TRBJ2-7; D gene unclear. Germline lookup yields CDR1 SGHAT and CDR2 FQNNGV. The V end lost 2 bases, the J end lost 0 bases, and 2 bases lay between the germline ends. The CDR3 contains 12 residues.

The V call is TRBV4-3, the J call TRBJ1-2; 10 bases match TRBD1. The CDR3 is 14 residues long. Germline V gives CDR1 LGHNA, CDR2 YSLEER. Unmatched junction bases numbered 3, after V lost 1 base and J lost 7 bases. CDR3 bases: TGCGCCAGCAGCCAAGGACAGGGGGCAGGTGGCTACACCTTC. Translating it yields CASSQGQGAGGYTF.

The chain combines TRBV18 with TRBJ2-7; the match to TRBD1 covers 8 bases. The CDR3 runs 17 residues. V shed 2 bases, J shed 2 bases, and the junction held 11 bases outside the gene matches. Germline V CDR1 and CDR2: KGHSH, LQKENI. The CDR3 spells CASSPSFLGQVPYEQYF. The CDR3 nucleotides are TGTGCCAGCTCACCATCCTTCCTGGGACAGGTACCCTACGAGCAGTACTTC.

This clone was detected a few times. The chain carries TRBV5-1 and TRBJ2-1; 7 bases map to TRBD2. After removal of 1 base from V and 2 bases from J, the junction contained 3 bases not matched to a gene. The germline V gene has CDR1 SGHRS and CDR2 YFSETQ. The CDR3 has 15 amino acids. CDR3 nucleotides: TGCGCCAGCAGCTTGATCGCGGGAGCCTACAATGAGCAGTTCTTC. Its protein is CASSLIAGAYNEQFF.

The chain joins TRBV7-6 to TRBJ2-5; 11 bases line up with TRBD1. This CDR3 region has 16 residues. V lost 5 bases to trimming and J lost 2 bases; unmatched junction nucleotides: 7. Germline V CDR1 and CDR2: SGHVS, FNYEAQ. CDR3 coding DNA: TGTGCCAGCAGCGGCAGGGACAGGGGGTCTCAAGAGACCCAGTACTTC. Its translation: CASSGRDRGSQETQYF. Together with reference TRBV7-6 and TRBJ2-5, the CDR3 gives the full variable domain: GAGVSQSPRYKVTKRGQDVALRCDPISGHVSLYWYRQALGQGPEFLTYFNYEAQQDKSGLPNDRFSAERPEGSISTLTIQRTEQRDSAMYRCASSGRDRGSQETQYFGPGTRLLVL.

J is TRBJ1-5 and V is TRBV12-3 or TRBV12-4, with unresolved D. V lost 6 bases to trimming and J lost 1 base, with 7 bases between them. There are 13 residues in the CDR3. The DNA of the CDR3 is TGTGCCAGCAGCCCAGTGAGCAATCAGCCCCAGCATTTT. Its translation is CASSPVSNQPQHF.

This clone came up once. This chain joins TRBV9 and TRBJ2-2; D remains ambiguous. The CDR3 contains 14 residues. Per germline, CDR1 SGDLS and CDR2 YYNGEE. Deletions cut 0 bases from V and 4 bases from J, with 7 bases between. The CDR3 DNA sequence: TGTGCCAGCAGCGTAGTGGGCAGCACCGGGGAGCTGTTTTTT. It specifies CASSVVGSTGELFF.

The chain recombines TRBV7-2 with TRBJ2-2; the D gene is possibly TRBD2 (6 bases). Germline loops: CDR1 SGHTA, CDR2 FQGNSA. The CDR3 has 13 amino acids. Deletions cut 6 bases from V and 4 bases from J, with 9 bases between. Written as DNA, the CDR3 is TGTGCCAGCAGACGGGACTTCACCGGGGAGCTGTTTTTT. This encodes CASRRDFTGELFF.

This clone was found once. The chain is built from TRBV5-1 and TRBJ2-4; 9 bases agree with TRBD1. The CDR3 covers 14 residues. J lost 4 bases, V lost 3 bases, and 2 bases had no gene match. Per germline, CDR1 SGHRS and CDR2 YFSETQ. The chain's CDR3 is CASSWGTGKNIQYF. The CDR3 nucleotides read TGCGCCAGCAGCTGGGGGACAGGGAAAAACATTCAGTACTTC.

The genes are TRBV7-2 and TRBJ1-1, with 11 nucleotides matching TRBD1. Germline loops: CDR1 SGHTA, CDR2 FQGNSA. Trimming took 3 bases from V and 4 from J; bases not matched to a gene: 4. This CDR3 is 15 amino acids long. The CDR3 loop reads CASSFGGTGGTEAFF. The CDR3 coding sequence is TGTGCCAGCAGCTTCGGCGGGACAGGGGGCACTGAAGCTTTCTTT.

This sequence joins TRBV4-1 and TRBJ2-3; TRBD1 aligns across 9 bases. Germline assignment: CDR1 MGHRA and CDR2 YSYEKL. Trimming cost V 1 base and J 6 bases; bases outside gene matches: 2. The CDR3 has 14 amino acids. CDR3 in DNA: TGCGCCAGCAGCCAAGGGGACAGGGATGATACGCAGTATTTT. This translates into CASSQGDRDDTQYF.